This TCR beta chain is drawn from a study of blood T cells in healthy people across ages. V was cut by 0 bases and J by 9 bases, with 4 bases left in between. This CDR3 has 11 amino acids. In germline, CDR1 is ENHRY, CDR2 SYGVKD. The use of a sample-barcoded 5' primer and a J-beta primer mix characterized a second PCR of about 7 to 12 cycles. MiXCR was run by TCRdb on the 5' RACE reads, yielding one entry per CDR3 protein. The profile shows around 1,000,000 distinct CDR3 sequences, more than 30% of them singletons. The sample taken for sequencing was blood. The gene calls are TRBV10-3 and TRBJ2-3; D gene ambiguous. The sequence derives from a man aged 18 to 29 in good health. CDR3 sequence (DNA): TGTGCCATCAGTGAGTCTTCCACGCAGTATTTT. Translated, it gives CAISESSTQYF.